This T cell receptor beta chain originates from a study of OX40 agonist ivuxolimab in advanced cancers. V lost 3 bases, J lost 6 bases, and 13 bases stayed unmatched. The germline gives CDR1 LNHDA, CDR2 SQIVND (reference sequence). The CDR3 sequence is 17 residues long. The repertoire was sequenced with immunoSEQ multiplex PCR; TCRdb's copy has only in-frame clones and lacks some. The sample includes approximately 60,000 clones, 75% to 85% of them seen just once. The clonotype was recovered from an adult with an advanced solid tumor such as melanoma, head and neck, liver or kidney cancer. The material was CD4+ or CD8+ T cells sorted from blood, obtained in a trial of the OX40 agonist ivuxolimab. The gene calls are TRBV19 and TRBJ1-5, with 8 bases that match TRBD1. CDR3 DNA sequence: TGTGCCAGTAGTATCCGAGGCCAGGGGGCTCTAAGTCAGCCCCAGCATTTT. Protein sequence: CASSIRGQGALSQPQHF.